This is a list of T cell receptor beta chains from one sample in a study of spatial heterogeneity in lung cancer. TCRdb re-called the 5' RACE reads with MiXCR, one entry per CDR3 protein. This sample has about 43,000 distinct CDR3 sequences, with more than 20% found just once. The sequencing used PBMCs, collected at follow-up. All receptors come from a female donor with early-stage non-small cell lung cancer. The CDR3 runs from the conserved cysteine through the conserved F or W. Each record gives: J gene, V gene, clone size, D gene, CDR3 DNA, CDR3 protein. D genes are given only for firm matches. Only part of the rows carry a size: once, few, many, or a class if the clone is expanded.

TRBJ2-1,TRBV20-1,medium-sized,.,TGCAGTGCTAGAGATGTCGGCGGCTACTACGACGGTTCCAATGAGCAGTTCTTC,CSARDVGGYYDGSNEQFF
TRBJ2-1,TRBV5-6,.,.,TGTGCCAGCAGCTTGGTACGTACAGGGACGTACAATGAGCAGTTCTTC,CASSLVRTGTYNEQFF
TRBJ1-4,TRBV20-1,few,.,TGCAGTGCTAGTCGGTCCAGGGTGAAAAAACTGTTTTTT,CSASRSRVKKLFF
TRBJ1-1,TRBV2,few,.,TGTGCCAGCAGTGAAACAGGTCAGACAACTGAAGCTTTCTTT,CASSETGQTTEAFF
TRBJ1-5,TRBV12-3/TRBV12-4,.,TRBD1,TGTGCCAGCAGTTTATCGAATAGAGGGACAGGGCGAAGCAATCAGCCCCAGCATTTT,CASSLSNRGTGRSNQPQHF
TRBJ1-6,TRBV3-1,few,.,TGTGCCAGCCACCGGACAGTAAATTCACCCCTCCACTTT,CASHRTVNSPLHF
TRBJ2-5,TRBV7-2,many,.,TGTGCCAGCAGCTACGGGGCCAGGGAGACCCAGTACTTC,CASSYGARETQYF
TRBJ2-4,TRBV5-1,.,.,TGCGCCAGCAGCTTTTCTTCACAAGAGGACATTCAGTACTTC,CASSFSSQEDIQYF
TRBJ1-2,TRBV20-1,.,.,TGCAGTGCTATCAAAGGGACCTCTGGCTACACCTTC,CSAIKGTSGYTF
TRBJ1-1,TRBV6-5,.,.,TGTGCCAGCACCCCCGGGGCGGGCAGGGCGAGAACTGAAGCTTTCTTT,CASTPGAGRARTEAFF
TRBJ1-5,TRBV19,.,TRBD1,TGTGCCAGTACCGAGGTGGACAGGGGAATCAGTCAGCCCCAGCATTTT,CASTEVDRGISQPQHF
TRBJ1-6,TRBV7-3,few,.,TGTGCCAGCAGCTTGCGGGACTTCTCACCCCTCCACTTT,CASSLRDFSPLHF
TRBJ1-1,TRBV5-1,few,.,TGCGCCAGCAGCTTGGCGGGGGCTCAGAACACTGAAGCTTTCTTT,CASSLAGAQNTEAFF
TRBJ2-5,TRBV7-2,many,TRBD2,TGTGCCAGCAGCTTAGGGCGGGAGGGGGCTCAAGAGACCCAGTACTTC,CASSLGREGAQETQYF
TRBJ2-1,TRBV21-1,many,.,TGTGCCAGCAGCAAAGGGGGCGTGGATGAGCAGTTCTTC,CASSKGGVDEQFF
TRBJ2-5,TRBV5-1,.,TRBD1,TGCGCCAGCAGCTTGGAACCGGGACAGGGAGAAGAGACCCAGTACTTC,CASSLEPGQGEETQYF
TRBJ2-3,TRBV7-7,.,TRBD2,TGTGCTAGCAGCCCTAGCGGGGGGGGCACAGATACGCAGTATTTT,CASSPSGGGTDTQYF
TRBJ1-1,TRBV11-2,.,.,TGTGCCAGCAGCCACTCTAGCGTCACTGAAGCTTTCTTT,CASSHSSVTEAFF
TRBJ1-2,TRBV27,many,.,TGTGCCAGCAGTCCATTCGGACAGTTTAATGGCTACACCTTC,CASSPFGQFNGYTF
TRBJ2-7,TRBV20-1,.,.,TGCAGTGCTACGGACGAATTGGACGAGCAGTACTTC,CSATDELDEQYF
TRBJ2-5,TRBV3-1,few,.,TGTGCCAGCAGCCAAGGGTCGGAACAAGAGACCCAGTACTTC,CASSQGSEQETQYF
TRBJ1-1,TRBV30,.,.,TGTGCCTGGAGCCCACAGCAGAACACTGAAGCTTTCTTT,CAWSPQQNTEAFF
TRBJ2-3,TRBV10-3,.,TRBD2,TGTGCCATCAGTGGGCAATTGAATAGCGGGAGTAGAACAGATACGCAGTATTTT,CAISGQLNSGSRTDTQYF
TRBJ2-7,TRBV2,many,.,TGTGCCAGCTCCCTCCGGGGGCTCTACGAGCAGTACTTC,CASSLRGLYEQYF
TRBJ2-1,TRBV27,many,.,TGTGCCAGCAGTTTGGTGATCGGGAATGAGCAGTTCTTC,CASSLVIGNEQFF
TRBJ2-5,TRBV11-2,few,TRBD2,TGTGCCAGCAGCTCCCTGGGGGGGAGGACCCAGTACTTC,CASSSLGGRTQYF
TRBJ2-5,TRBV20-1,.,TRBD2,TGCAGTGCTAGTGAGCGGGAGGGCCGGGAGACCCAGTACTTC,CSASEREGRETQYF
TRBJ1-1,TRBV12-3/TRBV12-4,few,.,TGTGCCAGCAGCCGCTATTTAGGAACTGAAGCTTTCTTT,CASSRYLGTEAFF
TRBJ2-3,TRBV20-1,few,.,TGCAGTGCTAGTCCCCTGATCCCAGGGGAAGGGTCAGATACGCAGTATTTT,CSASPLIPGEGSDTQYF
TRBJ2-1,TRBV14,.,.,TGTGTCAGCAAACTCCTGCGCGGAGACAATGAGCAGTTCTTC,CVSKLLRGDNEQFF
TRBJ2-7,TRBV20-1,few,.,TGCAGTGCTAGGCCGGATGTAGGTGGATCCTACGAGCAGTACTTC,CSARPDVGGSYEQYF
TRBJ1-1,TRBV9,many,.,TGTGCCAGCAGCGTAGAGGCGTATATCAACACTGAAGCTTTCTTT,CASSVEAYINTEAFF
TRBJ2-1,TRBV19,many,.,TGTGCCACCATAGTCGAGAATGAGCAGTTCTTC,CATIVENEQFF
TRBJ2-2,TRBV10-3,few,TRBD2,TGTGCCATCAGTGAGTCTCTAGCGGGGAGCACCGGGGAGCTGTTTTTT,CAISESLAGSTGELFF
TRBJ1-5,TRBV18,many,TRBD1,TGTGCCAGCTCACCCGGGACAGGGGTTTTTCAGCCCCAGCATTTT,CASSPGTGVFQPQHF
TRBJ2-6,TRBV5-1,many,.,TGCGCCAGCAGCTTTCGGTCCGGGGCCAACGTCCTGACTTTC,CASSFRSGANVLTF
TRBJ1-2,TRBV12-3/TRBV12-4,many,.,TGTGCCAGCAGTTTTAGCGCTTCGGGTGGCTACACCTTC,CASSFSASGGYTF
TRBJ1-2,TRBV19,.,.,TGTGCCAGTAGTATAAGTGACTATGGCTACACCTTC,CASSISDYGYTF
TRBJ2-3,TRBV5-1,.,.,TGCGCCAGCAGCTTGGAAGGGGGTCGCACAGATACGCAGTATTTT,CASSLEGGRTDTQYF
TRBJ2-5,TRBV12-3/TRBV12-4,.,.,TGTGCCAGCAGTTTAGGACGCCGGGAGACCCAGTACTTC,CASSLGRRETQYF
TRBJ1-1,TRBV14,many,.,TGTGCCAGCAGCCAAAGCGGTGGGTTCACTGAAGCTTTCTTT,CASSQSGGFTEAFF
TRBJ2-7,TRBV6-2/TRBV6-3,.,TRBD2,TGTGCCAGCAGTCGCTCTAGCGGGGGGTCCTACGAGCAGTACTTC,CASSRSSGGSYEQYF
TRBJ2-7,TRBV5-4,.,.,TGTGCCAGCAGCTCTCCGCTTAGCGCCTCCTACGAGCAGTACTTC,CASSSPLSASYEQYF
TRBJ1-4,TRBV20-1,few,.,TGCAGTGCTAGGGAGGGGTATCGTGAAAAACTGTTTTTT,CSAREGYREKLFF
TRBJ2-1,TRBV10-3,.,.,TGTGCCATCAGTGATGAGCGCTCCTACAATGAGCAGTTCTTC,CAISDERSYNEQFF
TRBJ1-6,TRBV9,many,.,TGTGCCAGCAGCGTACGGGCAGGGGATTATAATTCACCCCTCCACTTT,CASSVRAGDYNSPLHF
TRBJ2-2,TRBV3-1,.,.,TGTGCCAGCAGCCATTGGGACCACACCGGGGAGCTGTTTTTT,CASSHWDHTGELFF
TRBJ2-3,TRBV5-4,many,.,TGTGCCAGCAGCAGAGTAGTCGAAGATACGCAGTATTTT,CASSRVVEDTQYF
TRBJ2-4,TRBV7-2,.,TRBD2,TGTGCCAGCAGCTTATCTCGGGGGGGCCGAAACATTCAGTACTTC,CASSLSRGGRNIQYF
TRBJ2-5,TRBV19,.,.,TGTGCCAGTAGTCGACAGACCCTACAAGAGACCCAGTACTTC,CASSRQTLQETQYF
TRBJ2-7,TRBV7-8,many,.,TGTGCCAGCAGCCTCGGTGCTACCTACGAGCAGTACTTC,CASSLGATYEQYF
TRBJ1-1,TRBV4-1,few,.,TGCGCCAGCAGCCCCGGACCGTTAAACACTGAAGCTTTCTTT,CASSPGPLNTEAFF